This T cell receptor beta chain was profiled in a study of cytomegalovirus exposure and HLA in healthy donors. Findings and caveats of the study: Only CMV serostatus was available as immune exposure information. Other equally common chains were less clonally expanded than HLA-associated TCR beta chains, a later analysis showed.

This CDR3 comprises 15 residues. Germline CDR1 SGHRS, CDR2 YFSETQ. V was pared by 4 bases and J by 4 bases, with 11 bases of the junction left unmatched. A multiplex PCR was run with 60 Vbeta primers and 13 Jbeta primers. Profiled with immunoSEQ multiplex PCR; TCRdb holds only in-frame clones, not every one. The table records around 140,000 clones, 72% of them present only once. For this clone: Its antigen is as yet unknown.

Material for sequencing was PBMCs. This TCR came from a man aged 45 to 65 in good health and CMV-seropositive. This chain connects TRBV5-1 to TRBJ2-7; the match to TRBD2 covers 7 bases. As DNA, the CDR3 is TGCGCCAGCAGCCCGGCCTCGGGGGGACCTTACGAGCAGTACTTC. As protein: CASSPASGGPYEQYF. Full variable domain (remainder filled in from reference TRBV5-1 and TRBJ2-7): KAGVTQTPRYLIKTRGQQVTLSCSPISGHRSVSWYQQTPGQGLQFLFEYFSETQRNKGNFPGRFSGRQFSNSRSEMNVSTLELGDSALYLCASSPASGGPYEQYFGPGTRLTVT.